The rows below give T cell receptor beta chains drawn from one sample of a study of blood T cell repertoires in COVID-19. Clones were read by immunoSEQ multiplex PCR, and TCRdb kept only the in-frame ones, dropping some. The sample lists 350,000 or so clones, 89% occurring once. Specimen: peripheral blood. The receptors shown here come from a woman between 55 and 75 years old with COVID-19, enrolled during active disease. The CDR3 runs from the conserved cysteine through the conserved F or W. A D gene is named only where the DNA matches it firmly. A clone size is listed for some rows: how often the clone was seen (once, few, many), or a class if it is expanded.

TRBJ2-1	once	17	TRBV9	.	TGTGCCAGCAGCCCCTGGGGGACTTCCGGACCTTACAATGAGCAGTTCTTC	CASSPWGTSGPYNEQFF
TRBJ2-1	.	16	TRBV6-2/TRBV6-3	TRBD2	TGTGCCAGCAGCCGATGGCTAGCGGGGGGGCCGGATGAGCAGTTCTTC	CASSRWLAGGPDEQFF
TRBJ2-7	.	14	TRBV11-2	.	TGTGCCAGCAGCTTAAGTCGCGGAAACTACGAGCAGTACTTC	CASSLSRGNYEQYF
TRBJ2-1	.	11	TRBV25-1	.	TGTGCCAGCCGAGAATACAATGAGCAGTTCTTC	CASREYNEQFF
TRBJ1-1	.	14	TRBV15	.	TGTGCCACCAGCAGAGATGACCGCGGGTATAAAGCTTTCTTT	CATSRDDRGYKAFF
TRBJ2-2	.	16	TRBV2	TRBD2	TGTGCCAGCAGCCTACTAGCGGGGGTTGCCACCGGGGAGCTGTTTTTT	CASSLLAGVATGELFF
TRBJ1-1	.	11	TRBV4-2	.	TGTGCCAGCAGCGGGGGGGTAGGGGCTTTCTTT	CASSGGVGAFF
TRBJ2-2	.	16	TRBV7-2	TRBD2	TGTGCCAGCAGCGCCCGACTAGCGGGGGGGACCGGGGAGCTGTTTTTT	CASSARLAGGTGELFF
TRBJ2-3	once	16	TRBV14	TRBD1	TGTGCCAGCAGCCACGGACAGGCCGTGTGGGGGGATACGCAGTATTTT	CASSHGQAVWGDTQYF
TRBJ2-2	.	13	TRBV7-9	.	TGTGCCAGACAGGACCCGAACACCGGGGAGCTGTTTTTT	CARQDPNTGELFF
TRBJ2-5	.	17	TRBV3-1/TRBV3-2	TRBD2	TGTGCCAGCAGGCTCGGACTAGCGGGGGGTAGTGAAGAGACCCAGTACTTC	CASRLGLAGGSEETQYF
TRBJ2-1	.	15	TRBV7-7	.	TGTGCCAGCAGCTTAGAACAGGGTGGCTACAATGAGCAGTTCTTC	CASSLEQGGYNEQFF
TRBJ1-2	.	14	TRBV6-4	.	TGTGCCAGCAGCCGAGGGTCGGAGGGCAGGGGCTACACCTTC	CASSRGSEGRGYTF
TRBJ2-3	.	15	TRBV7-3	.	TGTGCCAGCAGCTTACTGGGGCAGGACACAGATACGCAGTATTTT	CASSLLGQDTDTQYF
TRBJ2-5	.	13	TRBV18	.	TGTGCCAGCTCACTACAGGGACAAGAGACCCAGTACTTC	CASSLQGQETQYF
TRBJ2-5	.	14	TRBV7-9	TRBD1	TGTGCCAGCAGCCTACAGGGGGAGCAAGAGACCCAGTACTTC	CASSLQGEQETQYF
TRBJ1-1	.	12	TRBV6-6	.	TGTGCCGGCGCCCGGGGGGGCACTGAAGCTTTCTTT	CAGARGGTEAFF
TRBJ1-1	.	13	TRBV30	.	TGTGCCTGGCGCGAGGACAGGAACACTGAAGCTTTCTTT	CAWREDRNTEAFF
TRBJ1-5	.	15	TRBV6-5	TRBD1	TGTGCCAGCAGTTTGGGACAGGCCAGCAATCAGCCCCAGCATTTT	CASSLGQASNQPQHF
TRBJ1-6	.	13	TRBV5-1	.	TGCGCCAGCAGCTCAGGGGATATCACACCCCTCCACTTT	CASSSGDITPLHF
TRBJ2-1	.	17	TRBV11-3	TRBD1	TGTGCCAGCAGCTTAGTCCGGCCGGGACAGGGAAGAAGTGAGCAGTTCTTC	CASSLVRPGQGRSEQFF
TRBJ2-7	.	15	TRBV10-3	.	TGTGCCATCAGTGAGTCGAAGCGCCCTCCCTACGAGCAGTACTTC	CAISESKRPPYEQYF
TRBJ1-1	.	14	TRBV7-3	.	TGTGCCAGCAGCCCAACAGGTGGATTAACTGAAGCTTTCTTT	CASSPTGGLTEAFF
TRBJ1-3	.	16	TRBV9	.	TGTGCCAGCAGCGTAACGGACAGCGCATATGGAAACACCATATATTTT	CASSVTDSAYGNTIYF
TRBJ1-2	.	15	TRBV18	.	TGTGCCAGCTCACCAATGGTAGTAGCTAACTATGGCTACACCTTC	CASSPMVVANYGYTF
TRBJ2-2	once	17	TRBV6-1	TRBD1	TGTGCCAGCAGTGGTCTAATTGGGACAGCGAACACCGGGGAGCTGTTTTTT	CASSGLIGTANTGELFF
TRBJ1-1	.	12	TRBV13	TRBD1	TGTGCCAGCAGCGAAAACAGGGGGCGAGCTTTCTTT	CASSENRGRAFF
TRBJ1-2	.	15	TRBV11-2	TRBD1	TGTGCCAGCAGCTCCACAGGGGTTTCTAACTATGGCTACACCTTC	CASSSTGVSNYGYTF
TRBJ2-3	.	13	TRBV28	.	TGTGCCAGCAGTTCCTTTCCCCCAGGTACGCAGTATTTT	CASSSFPPGTQYF
TRBJ1-5	.	13	TRBV30	TRBD1	TGTGCCGGCTCAGGGGGCGCTTCGCAGCCCCAGCATTTT	CAGSGGASQPQHF
TRBJ2-7	.	15	TRBV15	TRBD1	TGTGCCACCAGCAGAGAAGACAGGGGCTCCTACGAGCAGTACTTC	CATSREDRGSYEQYF
TRBJ2-5	.	15	TRBV3-1/TRBV3-2	TRBD2	TGTGCCAGCAGCTTAGCGGGGGGGCCCGGGGAGACCCAGTACTTC	CASSLAGGPGETQYF
TRBJ1-2	.	12	TRBV5-4	TRBD1	TGTGCCAGCAGCTTCCCAGGACAGGTCGATTCCTTC	CASSFPGQVDSF
TRBJ2-3	.	17	TRBV5-1	TRBD2	TGCGCCAGCAGCTTAAGGAGCGGGGGGGCCTCAAAAGATACGCAGTATTTT	CASSLRSGGASKDTQYF
TRBJ1-3	many	15	TRBV4-1	.	TGCGCCAGCAGCCAAGATGGGCCAGCTGGAAACACCATATATTTT	CASSQDGPAGNTIYF
TRBJ2-3	.	16	TRBV7-2	.	TGTGCCAGCAGCTTTAGTTGGGCGGGACCTACAGATACGCAGTATTTT	CASSFSWAGPTDTQYF
TRBJ1-2	.	15	TRBV3-1/TRBV3-2	TRBD1	TGTGCCAGCAGCCAAGGGGGGACAGGGATGTATGGCTACACCTTC	CASSQGGTGMYGYTF
TRBJ2-1	.	16	TRBV2	TRBD2	TGTGCCAGCAGTGAAGGAGGGCTAGCGGGGGGGAATGAGCAGTTCTTC	CASSEGGLAGGNEQFF
TRBJ1-1	.	14	TRBV3-1/TRBV3-2	.	TGTGCCACCCGACACGGGGGGGCAGACACTGAAGCTTTCTTT	CATRHGGADTEAFF
TRBJ2-3	.	17	TRBV5-8	.	TGTGCCAGCAGCGTGGTTGTCGGGGGGCCTGGTGCCGTGGCGCAGTATTTT	CASSVVVGGPGAVAQYF
TRBJ2-7	.	13	TRBV18	.	TGTGCCAGCTCACGTGGGTCGGGGTACGAGCAGTACTTC	CASSRGSGYEQYF
TRBJ1-1	.	14	TRBV5-1	.	TGCGCCAGCCCCCACGAAGGGCGGGAAACTGAAGCTTTCTTT	CASPHEGRETEAFF
TRBJ2-3	.	15	TRBV7-3	.	TGTGCCAGCAGCTTAAGCCCGGGGGGCACAGATACGCAGTATTTT	CASSLSPGGTDTQYF
TRBJ1-2	.	14	TRBV18	TRBD1	TGTGCCAGCTCGCCCGGGACAGGGATCTATGGCTACACCTTC	CASSPGTGIYGYTF
TRBJ1-2	.	14	TRBV29-1	.	TGCAGCGTTGAAGATCCTTGGGCGGACTTAGGCTACACCTTC	CSVEDPWADLGYTF
TRBJ1-4	.	13	TRBV12-3/TRBV12-4	.	TGTGCCAGCAGTTTTAGTCCCGGACTGGGGATGTTTTTT	CASSFSPGLGMFF
TRBJ1-6	.	15	TRBV19	TRBD1	TGTGCCACCTCAGCCGGGACAGGTATTAATTCACCCCTCCACTTT	CATSAGTGINSPLHF
TRBJ1-4	.	16	TRBV6-5	TRBD1	TGTGCCAGCAGTTCGGACCCTCAGGGGGCGCCCGAAAAACTGTTTTTT	CASSSDPQGAPEKLFF
TRBJ1-1	.	11	TRBV28	.	TGTGCCAGCAGTTCAACTATCGGAGCTTTCTTT	CASSSTIGAFF
TRBJ1-5	.	11	TRBV19	.	TGTGCCAGTAGTGCGGGTCAGCCCCAGCATTTT	CASSAGQPQHF
TRBJ2-7	.	15	TRBV3-1/TRBV3-2	TRBD2	TGTGCCAGCAGCCAAGATGAGCGGGGGGCCTACGAGCAGTACTTC	CASSQDERGAYEQYF
TRBJ2-1	.	16	TRBV14	.	TGTGCCAGCAGCCGCTTTTGGAGCGGCTCCTACAATGAGCAGTTCTTC	CASSRFWSGSYNEQFF
TRBJ1-1	.	13	TRBV18	.	TGTGCCAGCTCACCGCGGGCTGACACTGAAGCTTTCTTT	CASSPRADTEAFF
TRBJ2-1	.	16	TRBV24-1	TRBD2	TGTGCCACCAGTGATGCGGGACTAGCACCAGACAATGAGCAGTTCTTC	CATSDAGLAPDNEQFF
TRBJ2-7	few	13	TRBV7-9	.	TGTGCCAGCAGCTTAGCGGGCGGGTACGAGCAGTACTTC	CASSLAGGYEQYF
TRBJ2-1	.	17	TRBV15	TRBD1	TGTGCCACCAGCAGATTCCTCGGGACAGGGGCCTACAATGAGCAGTTCTTC	CATSRFLGTGAYNEQFF
TRBJ1-1	.	13	TRBV18	.	TGTGCCAGCTCACCTATCAGGGACACTGAAGCTTTCTTT	CASSPIRDTEAFF
TRBJ1-3	.	15	TRBV7-9	.	TGTGCCAGCAGCCCTGGACAGACCTCTGGAAACACCATATATTTT	CASSPGQTSGNTIYF
TRBJ2-7	.	16	TRBV3-1/TRBV3-2	.	TGTGCCAGCAGCCAAGACCTCCGGGTTGCATCCTACGAGCAGTACTTC	CASSQDLRVASYEQYF